One and the same sample provided the 26 T cell receptor beta chains below, sequenced in a study of blood T cell repertoires in COVID-19. Sequencing used immunoSEQ multiplex PCR; TCRdb keeps in-frame clones, though not all of them. The sample shows about 260,000 clones, approximately 90% of them seen only once. Material: PBMCs or T cells enriched from blood (not recorded which). These receptors all stem from a woman in her twenties or thirties with acute COVID-19.

The rearrangement links TRBV6-6 to TRBJ2-3; a possible D gene is TRBD2 (5 bases). Between the trimmed V and J ends, which lost 4 bases and 0 bases, there was a span of 14 bases. CDR3 length: 16 amino acids. Germline V gene sequence: CDR1 MNHNY, CDR2 SVGAGI (reference sequence). The CDR3 loop is CASSFGKTISTDTQYF. The CDR3 DNA reads TGTGCCAGCAGTTTCGGGAAGACTATTAGCACAGATACGCAGTATTTT.

This chain connects TRBV6-5 to TRBJ2-2; D gene uncertain. Germline V gives CDR1 MNHEY, CDR2 SVGAGI. This CDR3 comprises 12 residues. V lost 6 bases to trimming and J lost 7 bases, with 9 bases between them. The CDR3 coding sequence is TGTGCCAGCAGCCCGAGATACGGGGAGCTGTTTTTT. It encodes CASSPRYGELFF.

The chain combines TRBV10-3 with TRBJ2-2; 14 positions match TRBD2. The V and J ends lost 10 bases and 3 bases, in that order; junction bases with no gene match: 4. The CDR3 length is 15 residues. Germline V gene data show CDR1 as ENHRY and CDR2 as SYGVKD. The CDR3 coding sequence is TGTGCCACCCGGGGACTAGCGGGAGACACCGGGGAGCTGTTTTTT. It codes for CATRGLAGDTGELFF.

Notes on this clone: An end of the junction does not agree with germline; a read error may underlie this. V is TRBV5-1 and J is TRBJ2-1, with D unresolved. There are 13 residues in the CDR3. Germline V gene data show CDR1 as SGHRS and CDR2 as YFSETQ. CDR3 region: CASSLALGNERFF. CDR3 DNA sequence: TGCGCCAGCAGCTTGGCCTTGGGTAATGAGCGGTTCTTC.

V usage is TRBV7-9 and J usage is TRBJ1-2; D unresolved. Trimming removed 10 bases from V and 4 bases from J, with 16 bases in between. From germline, CDR1 is SEHNR and CDR2 FQNEAQ (reference sequence). This CDR3 contains 13 residues. The CDR3 DNA reads TGTGCCACCCAGCGTGGGGAGCTCTATGGCTACACCTTC. It codes for CATQRGELYGYTF.

This rearrangement joins TRBV28 to TRBJ2-7; 10 positions match TRBD1. Germline V gene sequence: CDR1 MDHEN, CDR2 SYDVKM. V was clipped by 5 bases and J by 7 bases; unmatched bases: 8. The CDR3 sequence is 14 residues long. The CDR3 DNA reads TGTGCCAGCAGTACGGGACAGGGGTTCGTGGAGCAGTACTTC. Its protein is CASSTGQGFVEQYF. Looking up the rest from reference TRBV28 and TRBJ2-7 gives the full variable domain: DVKVTQSSRYLVKRTGEKVFLECVQDMDHENMFWYRQDPGLGLRLIYFSYDVKMKEKGDIPEGYSVSREKKERFSLILESASTNQTSMYLCASSTGQGFVEQYFGPGTRLTVT.

The chain links TRBV25-1 to TRBJ1-2; 10 bases fit TRBD1. Per germline, CDR1 MGHDK and CDR2 SYGVNS. The CDR3 is 14 amino acids. J was trimmed by 5 bases and V by 1 base; bases with no gene match: 1. The CDR3 region is CASSEWDRGYGYTF. The DNA for the CDR3 is TGTGCCAGCAGTGAATGGGACAGGGGATATGGCTACACCTTC.

This clone was counted a few times. The V gene is TRBV5-6, the J gene TRBJ2-3; no firm D call. The CDR3 totals 12 residues. The germline V and J ends were trimmed by 4 bases and 6 bases, with 9 bases remaining between them. Germline V lookup: CDR1 SGHDT, CDR2 YYEEEE. CDR3 sequence: CASSRPGDTQYF. CDR3 DNA sequence: TGTGCCAGCAGCAGGCCGGGTGATACGCAGTATTTT.

This clone has just one count. The chain couples TRBV28 to TRBJ1-6; 9 bases match TRBD1. The CDR3 has 20 residues. Trimming at V came to 4 bases and at J to 4 bases, leaving 17 bases not matched to a gene. Germline assignment: CDR1 MDHEN and CDR2 SYDVKM. The CDR3 bases are TGTGCCAGCAGTTCTAACTTGGGACAGGGCTCTCTACGATATAATTCACCCCTCCACTTT. As protein: CASSSNLGQGSLRYNSPLHF.

The chain is built from TRBV30 and TRBJ1-2, with TRBD1 matching 7 bases. The germline gives CDR1 GTSNPN, CDR2 SVGIG (reference sequence). The CDR3 is made up of 13 amino acids. V gave up 5 bases and J gave up 3 bases; unmatched junction bases: 6. CDR3 nucleotide sequence: TGTGCCTGGTTCGACAGGGAAGACTATGGCTACACCTTC. It is translated as CAWFDREDYGYTF.

This chain uses TRBV23-1 with TRBJ2-1; the match to TRBD1 covers 8 bases. Being an ORF, TRBV23-1 has a function that is uncertain. After removal of 7 bases from V and 5 bases from J, the junction contained 10 bases not matched to a gene. The CDR3 spans 15 residues. CDR3 bases: TGCGCCAGCAACAAACGCATGACAGGGGACAATGAGCAGTTCTTC. Amino acid sequence: CASNKRMTGDNEQFF.

The gene calls are TRBV4-3 and TRBJ2-7, with TRBD1 matching 8 bases. The CDR3 has 15 residues. In germline, CDR1 is LGHNA, CDR2 YSLEER. V lost 5 bases and J lost 3; bases outside the gene matches: 9. CDR3 sequence: CASSARTGSGYEQYF. The CDR3 nucleotides are TGCGCCAGCAGCGCTCGGACAGGGTCTGGCTACGAGCAGTACTTC.

The chain has TRBV9 and TRBJ2-1; 7 bases line up with TRBD2. J lost 5 bases, V lost 0 bases, and 2 bases had no gene match. CDR3 length: 14 residues. The V gene's germline CDR1 is SGDLS and CDR2 YYNGEE. The CDR3 DNA is TGTGCCAGCAGCGTAGAGCTAGCGGACAATGAGCAGTTCTTC. It codes for CASSVELADNEQFF.

The rearrangement links TRBV7-8 to TRBJ2-5; 13 nucleotides line up with TRBD2. The germline V gene encodes CDR1 SGHVS and CDR2 FQNEAQ. This CDR3 is 17 amino acids long. Losses at the gene ends were 2 bases for V and 3 bases for J; bases not matched to a gene: 6. CDR3 bases: TGTGCCAGCAGCTTATCTGGGACTAGCGGGAATGAAGAGACCCAGTACTTC. This translates into CASSLSGTSGNEETQYF.

The gene calls are TRBV5-4 and TRBJ2-4; D gene unclear. Germline V gene data show CDR1 as SGHNT and CDR2 as YYREEE (reference sequence). The V end lost 1 base, the J end lost 7 bases, and 6 bases lay between the germline ends. There are 12 residues in the CDR3. Here the CDR3 DNA reads TGTGCCAGCAGCTTGAACGGTAACATTCAGTACTTC. It specifies CASSLNGNIQYF.

The genes are TRBV7-9 and TRBJ1-4, with no clear D. Between the trimmed V and J ends, which lost 6 bases and 0 bases, there was a span of 20 bases. Germline loops: CDR1 SEHNR, CDR2 FQNEAQ (reference sequence). The CDR3 consists of 18 residues. The CDR3 DNA is TGTGCCAGCAGACCCCCGTCCACGGTCGAGGCAACTAATGAAAAACTGTTTTTT. It translates to CASRPPSTVEATNEKLFF.

The J gene is TRBJ1-5, the V gene TRBV23-1; perhaps TRBD1 as D (6 bases). TRBV23-1 is an ORF for which the function is uncertain. The V gene lost 0 bases and the J gene lost 4 bases, with 10 bases spanning the gap. This CDR3 has 15 amino acids. CDR3 amino acids: CASSQSRTENQPQHF. CDR3 coding DNA: TGCGCCAGCAGTCAATCTAGGACAGAAAATCAGCCCCAGCATTTT.

The rearrangement links TRBV6-5 to TRBJ1-3; the match to TRBD1 covers 7 bases. Germline loops: CDR1 MNHEY, CDR2 SVGAGI. V lost 0 bases to trimming and J lost 0 bases; unmatched junction nucleotides: 2. CDR3 size: 16 residues. DNA of the CDR3: TGTGCCAGCAGTTACTCGACAGGGACCTCTGGAAACACCATATATTTT. Translating gives CASSYSTGTSGNTIYF.

The count of this clone is one. The chain carries TRBV24-1 and TRBJ2-3; perhaps TRBD1 as D (5 bases). This CDR3 is 15 amino acids long. The germline V and J ends were trimmed by 5 bases and 2 bases, with 13 bases remaining between them. Per germline, CDR1 KGHDR and CDR2 SFDVKD. CDR3 nucleotide sequence: TGTGCCACCAGTGGCGCGGACACGAACACAGATACGCAGTATTTT. This sequence encodes CATSGADTNTDTQYF.

This sequence joins TRBV6-1 and TRBJ1-3, with D unresolved. CDR3 length equals 12 residues. Trimming cost V 2 bases and J 7 bases, with 6 bases left between them. Germline-derived CDR1 and CDR2 are MNHNS and SASEGT. The CDR3 protein is CASSEYYNTIYF. The CDR3 nucleotides read TGTGCCAGCAGTGAATACTATAACACCATATATTTT.

The chain uses TRBV7-3 and TRBJ1-5; 8 bases align to TRBD1. The CDR3 totals 14 residues. V was pared by 3 bases and J by 2 bases, with 0 bases of the junction left unmatched. CDR1 and CDR2 (germline): SGHTA, FQGTGA. CDR3 DNA: TGTGCCAGCAGCTTGACAGGGGGCAATCAGCCCCAGCATTTT. Translated, it gives CASSLTGGNQPQHF. Full variable domain (remainder filled in from reference TRBV7-3 and TRBJ1-5): GAGVSQTPSNKVTEKGKYVELRCDPISGHTALYWYRQSLGQGPEFLIYFQGTGAADDSGLPNDRFFAVRPEGSVSTLKIQRTERGDSAVYLCASSLTGGNQPQHFGDGTRLSIL.

The gene calls are TRBV7-9 and TRBJ2-1; TRBD2 matches at 13 bases. The CDR3 sequence is 15 residues long. Germline V gene data show CDR1 as SEHNR and CDR2 as FQNEAQ (reference sequence). J gave up 5 bases and V 8 bases, and 6 bases lay outside the gene matches. In nucleotides, the CDR3 is TGTGCCAGCCGAAAAGGACTAGCGGGAGACAATGAGCAGTTCTTC. Residues: CASRKGLAGDNEQFF.

The chain recombines TRBV27 with TRBJ1-1, with TRBD1 as a possible D gene (5 bases). V lost 0 bases to trimming and J lost 3 bases, with 14 bases between them. The CDR3 loop spans 16 amino acids. Per the germline V gene, CDR1 is MNHEY and CDR2 is SMNVEV (reference sequence). CDR3 sequence reads: CASSLSPRQGYTEAFF. CDR3 nucleotides: TGTGCCAGCAGTTTATCCCCCCGCCAGGGTTACACTGAAGCTTTCTTT.

The chain is built from TRBV27 and TRBJ1-1; the match to TRBD1 covers 7 bases. The V segment lost 6 bases and the J segment 4 bases; nucleotides outside the gene matches: 5. The CDR3 loop spans 13 amino acids. Looked up from germline, CDR1 is MNHEY and CDR2 is SMNVEV (reference sequence). The CDR3 here is CASSLDRATEAFF. DNA for the CDR3: TGTGCCAGCAGCCTCGACAGGGCCACTGAAGCTTTCTTT.

The chain combines TRBV7-9 with TRBJ2-5; 14 bases are a match to TRBD2. Germline lookup yields CDR1 SEHNR and CDR2 FQNEAQ (reference sequence). The junction had 6 bases not matched to a gene; V was cut back by 4 bases and J by 5 bases. CDR3 length equals 16 residues. In nucleotides, the CDR3 is TGTGCCAGCAGCTCTCCGGGACTAGCGGGGGTCGAGACCCAGTACTTC. Amino acid sequence: CASSSPGLAGVETQYF.

V and J are TRBV5-4 and TRBJ2-3; TRBD2 is a possible D gene (5 bases). Trimming pared 4 bases from V and 0 bases from J, leaving 15 bases between. This CDR3 spans 16 amino acids. Looked up from germline, CDR1 is SGHNT and CDR2 is YYREEE (reference sequence). The CDR3 loop is CASSPLGIGSTDTQYF. As DNA, the CDR3 is TGTGCCAGCAGCCCACTAGGCATAGGGAGCACAGATACGCAGTATTTT.